A single sample is the source of the 13 T cell receptor beta chains below, sequenced in a study of T cells expressing NK-cell markers. Reprocessing the 5' RACE reads, TCRdb reports a single entry for every CDR3 protein and omits DNA. The repertoire shows about half a million distinct CDR3 sequences; the top ten hold around 1.4%. Material: blood T cells: a sorted CD56 or NKG2C T cell subset, CD4+ or CD8+ T cells, or bulk PBMC T cells (not recorded which). The receptors were sampled from a woman aged 45-59 years in good health.

The rearrangement links TRBV19 to TRBJ2-1; no DNA is available, so the TRBD2 call from TCRdb remains unchecked. CDR1 and CDR2 from the germline V gene are LNHDA and SQIVND (reference sequence). The CDR3 sequence is 12 residues long. CDR3: CASSPERVQQFF.

The chain uses TRBV5-1 and TRBJ2-1; the D gene TCRdb calls, TRBD2, cannot be checked with no DNA. The CDR3 covers 14 residues. Germline CDR1 and CDR2: SGHRS and YFSETQ. The chain's CDR3 is CASSIHAGSDEQFF.

The chain has TRBV2 and TRBJ2-1; TCRdb names TRBD1, which stays unverified in the absence of DNA. This CDR3 is 14 amino acids long. Germline V gene data show CDR1 as SNHLY and CDR2 as FYNNEI. CDR3 sequence: CASIWGKGGNEQFF.

The CDR3 loop reads CAIRGTGEHYGYTF. The gene calls are TRBV10-3 and TRBJ1-2; the TCRdb call, TRBD1, lacks DNA for checking. Germline CDR1 ENHRY, CDR2 SYGVKD. This CDR3 comprises 14 residues.

V gene TRBV20-1 combines with J gene TRBJ2-1; no DNA is available, so the TRBD2 call from TCRdb remains unchecked. The CDR3 has 15 residues. The germline V gene encodes CDR1 DFQATT and CDR2 SNEGSKA (reference sequence). The CDR3 loop is CSARPHRGGDNEQFF.

The rearrangement uses TRBV9 and TRBJ2-2; TCRdb reports TRBD1, a call that lacks DNA to check it against. Germline CDR1 and CDR2: SGDLS and YYNGEE. The CDR3 has 15 residues. CDR3 loop: CASSVHRGSTGELFF.

The chain couples TRBV5-1 to TRBJ2-7; TCRdb returns TRBD2, unconfirmable since there is no DNA. CDR3 length: 12 residues. Germline CDR1 reads SGHRS; CDR2 reads YFSETQ. The CDR3 spells CASSPPAYEQYF.

The V call is TRBV7-2, the J call TRBJ2-7; TCRdb picks TRBD2, but there is no DNA to check that call. The length of the CDR3 is 15 residues. Germline assignment: CDR1 SGHTA and CDR2 FQGNSA. CDR3: CASSPEGEGSYEQYF.

The genes are TRBV6-6 and TRBJ1-4; TCRdb indicates TRBD1, and absent DNA this call remains unverified. CDR3 length: 14 amino acids. Per germline, CDR1 MNHNY and CDR2 SVGAGI (reference sequence). Here the CDR3 reads CASRIQGRNEKLFF.

CDR3: CAISDRTSGDNNEQFF. This chain links TRBV10-3 with TRBJ2-1; TCRdb picks TRBD2, but there is no DNA to check that call. The CDR3 consists of 16 residues. From germline, CDR1 is ENHRY and CDR2 SYGVKD.

The J gene is TRBJ1-1, the V gene TRBV11-2; TCRdb's assignment of TRBD1 cannot be checked, as there is no DNA. This CDR3 is built from 15 residues. Germline V CDR1 and CDR2: SGHAT, FQNNGV. The chain's CDR3 is CASNSPGDEDTEAFF. Drawing the rest from reference TRBV11-2 and TRBJ1-1, the complete variable domain is EAGVAQSPRYKIIEKRQSVAFWCNPISGHATLYWYQQILGQGPKLLIQFQNNGVVDDSQLPKDRFSAERLKGVDSTLKIQPAKLEDSAVYLCASNSPGDEDTEAFFGQGTRLTVV.

The chain uses TRBV2 and TRBJ2-7; TCRdb's D call, TRBD2, is unchecked because there is no DNA. Germline CDR1 and CDR2: SNHLY and FYNNEI. CDR3 size: 16 residues. CDR3 protein: CASSDLGTSGSGEQYF.

V gene TRBV24-1 combines with J gene TRBJ1-6; the TCRdb call, TRBD1, lacks DNA for checking. The germline CDR1 and CDR2 sequences are KGHDR and SFDVKD. The CDR3 covers 19 residues. The CDR3 here is CATSGPGQGALRGDSPLHF.